This passage covers 8 T cell receptor beta chains from one sample sequenced in a study of CXCR3-negative and CXCR3-positive naive CD8 T cells. Through 5' RACE with UMI labels, the TRB cDNA libraries were prepared. For each CDR3 protein, TCRdb gives one entry from its re-call of the 5' RACE reads, without DNA. This table lists about 62,000 distinct CDR3 sequences. The sequenced sample was naive CXCR3- CD8+ T cells from blood. The subset here: CD45RO-CCR7+CD27+CD95- naive CD8+ T cells lacking CXCR3 (TNR3-). The receptor source for this set is a human donor in good health. Some clones in this sample may be carry-over from other donors' samples.

This chain's CDR3 is CASSQTSGGARF. This sequence joins TRBV7-9 and TRBJ2-7; TCRdb returns TRBD2, unconfirmable since there is no DNA. The CDR3 sequence is 12 residues long. Per the germline V gene, CDR1 is SEHNR and CDR2 is FQNEAQ (reference sequence).

The CDR3 region is CASSPGRTEAFF. The J gene is TRBJ1-1, the V gene TRBV12-3 or TRBV12-4; TCRdb returns TRBD1, unconfirmable since there is no DNA. The CDR3 loop spans 12 amino acids.

V and J are TRBV28 and TRBJ2-5. The CDR3 spans 11 residues. Per the germline V gene, CDR1 is MDHEN and CDR2 is SYDVKM. This chain's CDR3 is CASSFVETQYF.

V is TRBV3-2 and J is TRBJ2-1; no DNA is available, so the TRBD2 call from TCRdb remains unchecked. TRBV3-2 is designated a pseudogene. The CDR3 loop spans 16 amino acids. CDR3 sequence reads: CASSSETSRFLNEQFF.

The CDR3 loop is CSVPTNENTGELFF. The chain has TRBV29-1 and TRBJ2-2; absent DNA, TCRdb's TRBD2 call cannot be checked. Looked up from germline, CDR1 is SQVTM and CDR2 is ANQGSEA. The CDR3 has 14 residues.

The V call is TRBV28, the J call TRBJ2-1; the TRBD2 assignment by TCRdb is unverifiable without DNA. The CDR3 sequence is 16 residues long. CDR1 is MDHEN and CDR2 is SYDVKM in the germline V gene. The CDR3 sequence is CASSSLAGELGDEQFF.

The chain couples TRBV15 to TRBJ1-4. In germline, CDR1 is LNHNV, CDR2 YYDKDF (reference sequence). The CDR3 sequence is 14 residues long. This CDR3 is CATSRVQVNEKLFF.

The chain recombines TRBV7-9 with TRBJ2-7; TCRdb reports TRBD1, a call that lacks DNA to check it against. The germline V gene encodes CDR1 SEHNR and CDR2 FQNEAQ (reference sequence). The CDR3 spans 15 residues. CDR3 amino acids: CASSLGLGGDEEQYF. Full variable domain (rest looked up from reference TRBV7-9 and TRBJ2-7): DTGVSQNPRHKITKRGQNVTFRCDPISEHNRLYWYRQTLGQGPEFLTYFQNEAQLEKSRLLSDRFSAERPKGSFSTLEIQRTEQGDSAMYLCASSLGLGGDEEQYFGPGTRLTVT.